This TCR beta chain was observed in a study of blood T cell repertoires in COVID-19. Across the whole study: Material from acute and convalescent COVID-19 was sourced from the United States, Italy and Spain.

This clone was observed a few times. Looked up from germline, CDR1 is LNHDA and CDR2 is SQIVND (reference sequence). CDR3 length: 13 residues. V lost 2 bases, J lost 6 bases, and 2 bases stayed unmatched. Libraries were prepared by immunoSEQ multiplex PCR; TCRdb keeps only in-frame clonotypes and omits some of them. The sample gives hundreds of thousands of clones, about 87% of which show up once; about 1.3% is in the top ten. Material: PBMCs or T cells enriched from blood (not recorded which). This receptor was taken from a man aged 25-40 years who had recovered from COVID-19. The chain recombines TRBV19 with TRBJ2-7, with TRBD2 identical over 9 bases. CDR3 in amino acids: CASSILAGSEQYF. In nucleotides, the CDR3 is TGTGCCAGTAGTATACTAGCGGGGAGCGAGCAGTACTTC.